The 7 T cell receptor beta chains in this list originate from one sample, sequenced in a study of technical replicates of blood from several donors. Clones were read by immunoSEQ multiplex PCR, and TCRdb kept only the in-frame ones, dropping some. The sample records roughly 60,000 clones, about 83% being singletons. Input material: PBMCs. These receptors were collected from a human donor in good health. Some clones in this sample may be carry-over from other donors' samples.

The CDR3 sequence is CASSRASSYEQYF. CDR3 in DNA: TGTGCCAGCTCGCGTGCAAGCTCCTACGAGCAGTACTTC. The chain employs TRBV18 and TRBJ2-7; D unresolved. Deletions cut 6 bases from V and 0 bases from J, with 9 bases between. Germline CDR1 KGHSH, CDR2 LQKENI. CDR3 length: 13 residues.

The count of this clone is one. V gene TRBV19 combines with J gene TRBJ1-2; 7 bases fit TRBD1. The CDR3 has 13 amino acids. With V trimmed by 5 bases and J by 4 bases, 4 bases remained unmatched. Per germline, CDR1 LNHDA and CDR2 SQIVND (reference sequence). The CDR3 spells CASSPAGGYGYTF. The CDR3 nucleotides are TGTGCCAGTAGTCCCGCAGGGGGCTATGGCTACACCTTC.

The rearrangement uses TRBV18 and TRBJ2-7, with a possible D match to TRBD1 (6 bases). The CDR3 consists of 14 residues. Per the germline V gene, CDR1 is KGHSH and CDR2 is LQKENI. V lost 3 bases, J lost 6 bases, and 15 bases lay in between. The CDR3 DNA follows: TGTGCCAGCTCACCGAAACAGGGCGTTGGCGAGCAGTACTTC. Amino acid sequence: CASSPKQGVGEQYF.

This chain links TRBV10-3 with TRBJ2-1; no reliable D call. The CDR3 length is 15 residues. Germline V lookup: CDR1 ENHRY, CDR2 SYGVKD. V lost 0 bases, J lost 1 base, and 7 bases lay in between. This chain's CDR3 is CAISESGDSYNEQFF. As DNA, the CDR3 is TGTGCCATCAGTGAGTCAGGAGATTCCTACAATGAGCAGTTCTTC.

This rearrangement joins TRBV6-1 to TRBJ2-7; TRBD2 matches at 9 bases. V lost 0 bases, J lost 4 bases, and 4 bases stayed unmatched. The CDR3 sequence is 15 residues long. Germline V lookup: CDR1 MNHNS, CDR2 SASEGT. The CDR3 spells CASSEAATSGYEQYF. The DNA of the CDR3 is TGTGCCAGCAGTGAAGCGGCGACTAGCGGTTACGAGCAGTACTTC.

The gene calls are TRBV5-1 and TRBJ2-7; weak D call: TRBD2 (5 bases). The CDR3 totals 14 residues. Trimming left V 0 bases short and J 3 bases short, with 10 bases between. CDR1 and CDR2 from the germline V gene are SGHRS and YFSETQ. In DNA, the CDR3 is TGCGCCAGCAGCTTGGCTCCGGCGGGCTACGAGCAGTACTTC. Protein product: CASSLAPAGYEQYF.

The J gene is TRBJ2-1, the V gene TRBV5-6; 7 bases line up with TRBD2. Trimming at V came to 4 bases and at J to 4 bases, leaving 11 bases not matched to a gene. The CDR3 loop spans 16 amino acids. Germline lookup yields CDR1 SGHDT and CDR2 YYEEEE. In DNA, the CDR3 is TGTGCCAGCAGCCTTTTACTAGCGCAAGTATACAATGAGCAGTTCTTC. Its protein is CASSLLLAQVYNEQFF.